A selection of T cell receptor beta chains follows, all from one sample in a study of response to subunit inactivated influenza vaccine. From the RT-PCR reads, TCRdb called clonotypes with MiXCR, one entry per CDR3 protein. The table shows about 650,000 distinct CDR3 sequences, with around 14% occurring only once. Sequenced here: PBMCs from blood, sampled 12 days after vaccination. The receptor source for this set is a man aged 50-59 years who received an inactivated influenza vaccine. The CDR3 runs from the conserved cysteine through the conserved F or W. Fields, in order: V gene, D gene, clone size, J gene, CDR3 protein, CDR3 DNA. A D gene is named only where the DNA matches it firmly. Clone size appears in some rows only: once, few, many, or a class for an expanded clone.

TRBV18	.	few	TRBJ2-7	CASSPPGIGQSGEQYF	TGTGCCAGCTCACCACCTGGTATAGGACAGTCTGGGGAGCAGTACTTC
TRBV2	.	few	TRBJ2-7	CASSGTDYEQYF	TGTGCCAGCAGTGGGACAGACTACGAGCAGTACTTC
TRBV24-1	.	few	TRBJ2-1	CATVSEYNEQFF	TGTGCCACCGTTTCAGAATACAATGAGCAGTTCTTC
TRBV2	.	few	TRBJ2-1	CASSDWGGREQFF	TGTGCCAGCAGTGATTGGGGGGGCCGTGAGCAGTTCTTC
TRBV6-2/TRBV6-3	TRBD2	once	TRBJ2-5	CASSYSREGPETQYF	TGTGCCAGCAGTTACTCCCGGGAGGGGCCGGAGACCCAGTACTTC
TRBV6-1	TRBD2	few	TRBJ2-1	CASRAIAGLGGNEQFF	TGTGCCAGCAGGGCGATAGCGGGACTAGGAGGCAATGAGCAGTTCTTC
TRBV4-2	.	few	TRBJ2-1	CASSQDRGRGGEQFF	TGTGCCAGCAGCCAAGACAGGGGTAGGGGGGGTGAGCAGTTCTTC
TRBV29-1	.	.	TRBJ1-1	CSVGEPGRNTEAFF	TGCAGCGTTGGGGAACCAGGACGAAACACTGAAGCTTTCTTT
TRBV5-1	.	few	TRBJ2-1	CASSLGGSTEQFF	TGCGCCAGCAGCTTGGGTGGCAGCACTGAGCAGTTCTTC
TRBV20-1	TRBD2	.	TRBJ2-1	CSARAGTSGRNEQFF	TGCAGTGCTAGAGCCGGGACTAGCGGGAGGAATGAGCAGTTCTTC
TRBV10-3	TRBD2	few	TRBJ2-2	CATRAGENTGELFF	TGTGCCACCAGAGCGGGAGAAAACACCGGGGAGCTGTTTTTT
TRBV12-3/TRBV12-4	.	few	TRBJ1-1	CASSLSKEAFF	TGTGCCAGCAGTTTAAGTAAGGAAGCTTTCTTT
TRBV5-5	TRBD1	few	TRBJ2-7	CASSYQSPRDRVYEQYF	TGTGCCAGCAGCTACCAGAGCCCCCGTGACAGGGTGTACGAGCAGTACTTC
TRBV7-2	.	few	TRBJ1-4	CASRKNLGGSEEKLFF	TGTGCCAGCAGGAAGAACCTGGGGGGGAGTGAAGAAAAACTGTTTTTT
TRBV4-1	.	.	TRBJ1-5	CASSQEPEGQPQHF	TGCGCCAGCAGCCAAGAACCCGAGGGGCAGCCCCAGCATTTT
TRBV3-1	.	.	TRBJ1-2	CASSQDTFYGYTF	TGTGCCAGCAGTCAGGACACATTCTATGGCTACACCTTC
TRBV6-2/TRBV6-3	.	few	TRBJ2-7	CASRGTDAGLEQYF	TGTGCCAGCAGGGGGACGGACGCCGGCCTCGAGCAGTACTTC
TRBV7-9	.	few	TRBJ2-1	CASSLGEWREQFF	TGTGCCAGCAGCTTAGGAGAGTGGCGTGAGCAGTTCTTC
TRBV2	TRBD1	.	TRBJ2-7	CASSDGTGEYF	TGTGCCAGCAGTGATGGGACAGGGGAGTACTTC
TRBV28	TRBD2	once	TRBJ2-1	CASSSPLLLAGPYSNEQFF	TGTGCCAGCAGTTCCCCCCTCCTCCTAGCGGGACCCTACAGCAATGAGCAGTTCTTC
TRBV4-3	TRBD2	.	TRBJ2-2	CASSQDLGTSGRAGELFF	TGCGCCAGCAGCCAAGACCTTGGGACTAGCGGACGAGCCGGGGAGCTGTTTTTT
TRBV12-3/TRBV12-4	.	.	TRBJ1-5	CASSMGGGNQPQHF	TGTGCCAGCAGTATGGGAGGGGGCAATCAGCCCCAGCATTTT
TRBV28	TRBD1	.	TRBJ1-5	CACRDSYSNQPQHF	TGTGCCTGCAGGGACAGTTATAGCAATCAGCCCCAGCATTTT
TRBV28	.	.	TRBJ2-3	CASSPSSTQYF	TGTGCCAGCAGTCCGTCATCGACGCAGTATTTT
TRBV6-2/TRBV6-3	.	many	TRBJ2-2	CASKGSVPGELFF	TGTGCCAGCAAAGGGTCTGTACCCGGGGAGCTGTTTTTT
TRBV24-1	.	few	TRBJ2-3	CATMSEFTDTQYF	TGTGCCACCATGAGCGAGTTCACAGATACGCAGTATTTT
TRBV5-1	TRBD2	few	TRBJ2-7	CASSPPGGSSYEQYF	TGCGCCAGCAGCCCTCCGGGAGGAAGCTCCTACGAGCAGTACTTC
TRBV20-1	TRBD2	.	TRBJ2-1	CSANLLAGGSRNNEQFF	TGCAGTGCCAACCTACTAGCGGGAGGGTCCAGAAACAATGAGCAGTTCTTC
TRBV2	TRBD1	.	TRBJ1-2	CASSEALGQGRTLNYGYTF	TGTGCCAGCAGTGAAGCGCTAGGACAGGGAAGAACACTTAACTATGGCTACACCTTC
TRBV3-1	TRBD1	many	TRBJ2-1	CASSPTGGMGYEQFF	TGTGCCAGCAGCCCGACAGGGGGCATGGGCTATGAGCAGTTCTTC
TRBV29-1	.	many	TRBJ2-7	CSVDMGGLGEQYF	TGCAGCGTTGATATGGGGGGTTTGGGCGAGCAGTACTTC
TRBV20-1	.	many	TRBJ1-5	CSARAKTGYSNQPQHF	TGCAGTGCTAGAGCCAAGACCGGATATAGCAATCAGCCCCAGCATTTT
TRBV28	TRBD2	.	TRBJ2-3	CASNGLLLLGLAGEQDTQYF	TGTGCCAGCAACGGATTGTTACTCTTGGGACTAGCGGGGGAGCAAGATACGCAGTATTTT
TRBV19	TRBD2	.	TRBJ2-1	CASSSTSGRTHNEQFF	TGTGCCAGTAGTTCTACTAGCGGGAGGACTCACAATGAGCAGTTCTTC
TRBV28	.	.	TRBJ2-4	CASSLSGVDIQYF	TGTGCCAGCAGTTTATCAGGGGTTGACATTCAGTACTTC
TRBV5-1	.	.	TRBJ2-2	CASSIGAGDTGELFF	TGCGCCAGCAGCATCGGGGCTGGTGACACCGGGGAGCTGTTTTTT
TRBV4-3	TRBD2	many	TRBJ2-2	CASSQDYPPAIAGNTGELFF	TGCGCCAGCAGCCAAGATTACCCCCCCGCGATAGCGGGTAACACCGGGGAGCTGTTTTTT
TRBV6-5	.	.	TRBJ1-1	CASWMNTEAFF	TGTGCCAGCTGGATGAACACTGAAGCTTTCTTT
TRBV7-2	TRBD1	few	TRBJ2-7	CASSYQTGGYEQYF	TGTGCCAGCAGCTACCAGACAGGGGGCTACGAGCAGTACTTC
TRBV28	.	.	TRBJ2-1	CASSDQGLNEQFF	TGTGCCAGCAGTGACCAGGGACTGAATGAGCAGTTCTTC
TRBV7-6	TRBD2	.	TRBJ2-5	CASSQTGGRAETQYF	TGTGCCAGCAGCCAGACGGGCGGGAGGGCCGAGACCCAGTACTTC
TRBV10-2	TRBD2	.	TRBJ2-7	CASTFGLAGAPLNSYEQYF	TGCGCCAGCACCTTTGGACTAGCGGGGGCCCCACTCAATTCCTACGAGCAGTACTTC
TRBV12-3/TRBV12-4	.	.	TRBJ2-1	CATRLTQGPYNEQFF	TGTGCCACTCGTCTTACACAGGGCCCCTACAATGAGCAGTTCTTC
TRBV11-2	.	.	TRBJ1-3	CASSTGRATGNTIYF	TGTGCCAGCAGCACGGGACGGGCGACGGGAAACACCATATATTTT
TRBV9	TRBD2	many	TRBJ2-3	CASSSYGASGIDTQYF	TGTGCCAGCAGTTCCTATGGCGCTAGCGGGATAGATACGCAGTATTTT
TRBV4-3	.	.	TRBJ1-2	CASSQDRSTGYGYTF	TGCGCCAGCAGCCAAGATCGCAGTACAGGATATGGCTACACCTTC
TRBV29-1	.	few	TRBJ2-7	CSVEEPGDYEQYF	TGCAGCGTTGAAGAGCCAGGGGATTACGAGCAGTACTTC
TRBV27	.	few	TRBJ2-7	CASSSASGNNYEQYF	TGTGCCAGCAGTTCCGCATCCGGGAATAACTACGAGCAGTACTTC
TRBV20-1	TRBD2	.	TRBJ2-3	CSASLAGGRTSTDTQYF	TGCAGTGCTTCACTAGCGGGGGGACGGACTAGCACAGATACGCAGTATTTT
TRBV7-7	TRBD1	few	TRBJ2-5	CASSLSGGDGPNQETQYF	TGTGCCAGCAGCTTATCAGGGGGCGACGGACCAAACCAAGAGACCCAGTACTTC
TRBV3-1	TRBD2	few	TRBJ2-7	CASSQVPSGRIYEQYF	TGTGCCAGCAGCCAAGTTCCTAGCGGGAGGATCTACGAGCAGTACTTC
TRBV6-1	.	.	TRBJ2-1	CASSLGAPRYNEQFF	TGTGCCAGCAGTCTCGGGGCTCCCAGATACAATGAGCAGTTCTTC
TRBV12-3/TRBV12-4	.	few	TRBJ2-3	CASSRPGHTDTQYF	TGTGCCAGCAGCCGCCCTGGGCACACAGATACGCAGTATTTT
TRBV10-3	TRBD2	.	TRBJ2-7	CAISDRLAGVNEQYF	TGTGCCATCAGCGACAGACTAGCGGGAGTTAACGAGCAGTACTTC
TRBV6-2/TRBV6-3	.	many	TRBJ2-7	CASSYRVYEQYF	TGTGCCAGCAGTTACAGGGTCTACGAGCAGTACTTC
TRBV7-2	.	.	TRBJ2-5	CASSYSVTETQYF	TGTGCCAGCAGCTATAGCGTTACTGAGACCCAGTACTTC
TRBV7-9	TRBD2	.	TRBJ2-1	CASSVKRELYNEQFF	TGTGCCAGCAGCGTAAAGCGGGAGTTGTACAATGAGCAGTTCTTC